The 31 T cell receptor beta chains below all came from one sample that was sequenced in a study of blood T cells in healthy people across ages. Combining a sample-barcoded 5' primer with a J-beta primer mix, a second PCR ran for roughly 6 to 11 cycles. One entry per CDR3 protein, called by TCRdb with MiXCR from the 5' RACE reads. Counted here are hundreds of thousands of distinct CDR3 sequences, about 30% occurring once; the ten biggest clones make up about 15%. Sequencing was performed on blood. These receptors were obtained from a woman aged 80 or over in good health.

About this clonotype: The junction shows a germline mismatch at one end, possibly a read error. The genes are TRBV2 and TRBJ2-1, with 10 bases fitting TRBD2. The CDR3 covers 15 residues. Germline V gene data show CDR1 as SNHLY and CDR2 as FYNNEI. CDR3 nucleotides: TGTGCCGGCAGTACCCCGGGGCTAGCGGGGGAGGAGCAGTTCTTC. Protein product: CAGSTPGLAGEEQFF.

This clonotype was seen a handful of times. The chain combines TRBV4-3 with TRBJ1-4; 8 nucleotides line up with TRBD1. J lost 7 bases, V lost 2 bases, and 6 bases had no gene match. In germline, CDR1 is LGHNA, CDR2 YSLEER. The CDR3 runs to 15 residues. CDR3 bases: TGCGCCAGCAGCCAAACATCAACAGGGGGTGAAAAACTGTTTTTT. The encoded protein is CASSQTSTGGEKLFF.

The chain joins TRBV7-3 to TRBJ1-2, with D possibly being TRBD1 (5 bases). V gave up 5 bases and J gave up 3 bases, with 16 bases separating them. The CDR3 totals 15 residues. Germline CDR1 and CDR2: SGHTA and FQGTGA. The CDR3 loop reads CASSPRVGTHYGYTF. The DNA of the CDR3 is TGTGCCAGCAGCCCACGGGTCGGGACCCACTATGGCTACACCTTC.

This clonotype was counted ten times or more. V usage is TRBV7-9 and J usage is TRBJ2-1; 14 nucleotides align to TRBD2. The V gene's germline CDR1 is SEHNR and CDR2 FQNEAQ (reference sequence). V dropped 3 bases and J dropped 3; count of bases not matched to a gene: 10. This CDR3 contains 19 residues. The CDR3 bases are TGTGCCAGCAGCTTCCCGACTAGCGGGGGGGCTCTCTACTACAATGAGCAGTTCTTC. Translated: CASSFPTSGGALYYNEQFF.

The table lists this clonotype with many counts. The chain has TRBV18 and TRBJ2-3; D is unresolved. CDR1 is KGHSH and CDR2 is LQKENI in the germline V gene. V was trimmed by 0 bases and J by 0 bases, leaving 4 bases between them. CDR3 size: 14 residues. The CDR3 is CASSPPESTDTQYF. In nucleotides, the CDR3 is TGTGCCAGCTCACCACCGGAGAGCACAGATACGCAGTATTTT.

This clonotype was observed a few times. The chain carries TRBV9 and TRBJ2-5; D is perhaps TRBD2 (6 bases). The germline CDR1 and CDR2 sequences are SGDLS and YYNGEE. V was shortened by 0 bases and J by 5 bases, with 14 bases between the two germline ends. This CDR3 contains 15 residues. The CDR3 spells CASSVGGVSMETQYF. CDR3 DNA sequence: TGTGCCAGCAGCGTAGGCGGGGTTTCGATGGAGACCCAGTACTTC.

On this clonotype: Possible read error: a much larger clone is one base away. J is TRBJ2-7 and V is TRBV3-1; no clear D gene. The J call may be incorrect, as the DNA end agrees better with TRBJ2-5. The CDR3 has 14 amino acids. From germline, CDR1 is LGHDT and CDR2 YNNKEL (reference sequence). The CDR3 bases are TGTGCCAGCAGCCAAGGTACCGCTTCGGTGACCCAGTACTTC. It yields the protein CASSQGTASVTQYF.

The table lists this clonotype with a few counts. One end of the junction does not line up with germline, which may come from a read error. In nucleotides, the CDR3 is TGTGCCGCCAGTGCCGGACCCTATAATTCACCCCTCCACTTT. Protein sequence: CAASAGPYNSPLHF. The chain has TRBV15 and TRBJ1-6; D remains unclear. The germline V gene has CDR1 LNHNV and CDR2 YYDKDF (reference sequence). This CDR3 region has 14 residues. Looking up the rest from reference TRBV15 and TRBJ1-6 gives the full variable domain: DAMVIQNPRYQVTQFGKPVTLSCSQTLNHNVMYWYQQKSSQAPKLLFHYYDKDFNNEADTPDNFQSRRPNTSFCFLDIRSPGLGDTAMYLCAASAGPYNSPLHFGNGTRLTVT.

Here the CDR3 reads CSAVRPGLAGGHNEQFF. CDR3 DNA: TGCAGTGCTGTGCGACCCGGACTAGCGGGGGGCCACAATGAGCAGTTCTTC. The V and J genes are TRBV20-1 and TRBJ2-1, with 14 nucleotides matching TRBD2. Germline CDR1 reads DFQATT; CDR2 reads SNEGSKA (reference sequence). V lost 5 bases to trimming and J lost 5 bases; unmatched junction nucleotides: 11. The CDR3 contains 17 residues.

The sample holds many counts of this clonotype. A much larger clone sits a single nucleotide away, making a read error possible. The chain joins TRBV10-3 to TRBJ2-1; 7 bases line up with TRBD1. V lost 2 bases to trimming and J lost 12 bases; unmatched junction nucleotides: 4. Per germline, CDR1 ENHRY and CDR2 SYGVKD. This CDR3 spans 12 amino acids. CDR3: CAISEGRQGQFF. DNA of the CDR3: TGTGCCATCAGTGAGGGCCGACAGGGGCAGTTCTTC.

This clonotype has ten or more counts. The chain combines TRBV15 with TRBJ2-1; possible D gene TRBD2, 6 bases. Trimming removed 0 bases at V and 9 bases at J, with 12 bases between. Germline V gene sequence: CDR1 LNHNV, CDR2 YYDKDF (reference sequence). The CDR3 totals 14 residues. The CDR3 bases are TGTGCCACCAGCAGAGATCCAGGGAGGAGTGAGCAGTTCTTC. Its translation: CATSRDPGRSEQFF.

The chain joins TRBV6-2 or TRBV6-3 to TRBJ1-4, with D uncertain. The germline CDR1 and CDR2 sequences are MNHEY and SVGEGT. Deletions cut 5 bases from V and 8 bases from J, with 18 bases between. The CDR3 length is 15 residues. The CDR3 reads CASSHDTKSEEKLFF. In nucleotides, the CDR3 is TGTGCCAGCAGTCACGACACTAAAAGCGAAGAAAAACTGTTTTTT.

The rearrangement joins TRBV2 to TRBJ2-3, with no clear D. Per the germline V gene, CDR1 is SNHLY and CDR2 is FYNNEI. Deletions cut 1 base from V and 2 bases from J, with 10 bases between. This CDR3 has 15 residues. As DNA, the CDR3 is TGTGCCAGCAGTGAAGACTGGCGAGACACAGATACGCAGTATTTT. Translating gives CASSEDWRDTDTQYF.

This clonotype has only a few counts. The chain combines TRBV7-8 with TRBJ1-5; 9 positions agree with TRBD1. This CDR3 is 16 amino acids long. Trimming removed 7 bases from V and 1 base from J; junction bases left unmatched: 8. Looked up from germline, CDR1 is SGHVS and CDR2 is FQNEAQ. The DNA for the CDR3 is TGTGCCAGCACCCTAGGGACAGGGCGAAGCAATCAGCCCCAGCATTTT. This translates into CASTLGTGRSNQPQHF. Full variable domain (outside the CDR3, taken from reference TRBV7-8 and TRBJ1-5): GAGVSQSPRYKVAKRGQDVALRCDPISGHVSLFWYQQALGQGPEFLTYFQNEAQLDKSGLPSDRFFAERPEGSVSTLKIQRTQQEDSAVYLCASTLGTGRSNQPQHFGDGTRLSIL.

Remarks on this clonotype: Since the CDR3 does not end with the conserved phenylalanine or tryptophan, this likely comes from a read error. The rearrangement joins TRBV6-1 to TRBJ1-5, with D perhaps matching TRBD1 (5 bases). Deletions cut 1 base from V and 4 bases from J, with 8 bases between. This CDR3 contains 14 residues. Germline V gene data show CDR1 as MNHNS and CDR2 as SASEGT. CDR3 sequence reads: CASSEGRGNQPQHC. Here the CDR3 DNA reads TGTGCCAGCAGTGAAGGAAGGGGAAATCAGCCCCAGCATTGT.

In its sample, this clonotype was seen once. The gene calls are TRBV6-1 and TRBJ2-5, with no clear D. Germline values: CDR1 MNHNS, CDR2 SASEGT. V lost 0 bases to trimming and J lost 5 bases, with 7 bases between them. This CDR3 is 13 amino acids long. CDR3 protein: CASSEAIVETQYF. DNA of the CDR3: TGTGCCAGCAGTGAAGCGATCGTGGAGACCCAGTACTTC.

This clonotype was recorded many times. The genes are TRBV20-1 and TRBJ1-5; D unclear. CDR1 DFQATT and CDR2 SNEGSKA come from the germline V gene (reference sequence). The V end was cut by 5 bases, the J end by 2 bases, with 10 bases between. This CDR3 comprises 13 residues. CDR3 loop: CSAVGWGNQPQHF. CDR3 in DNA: TGCAGTGCTGTGGGGTGGGGCAATCAGCCCCAGCATTTT.

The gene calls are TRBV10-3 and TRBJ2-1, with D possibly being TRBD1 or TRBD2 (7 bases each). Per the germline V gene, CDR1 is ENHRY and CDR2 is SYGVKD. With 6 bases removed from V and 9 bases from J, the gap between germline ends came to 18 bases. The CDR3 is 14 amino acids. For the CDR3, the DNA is TGTGCCATCAGACGGACTAGGGGGGACAGTGAGCAGTTCTTC. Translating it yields CAIRRTRGDSEQFF.

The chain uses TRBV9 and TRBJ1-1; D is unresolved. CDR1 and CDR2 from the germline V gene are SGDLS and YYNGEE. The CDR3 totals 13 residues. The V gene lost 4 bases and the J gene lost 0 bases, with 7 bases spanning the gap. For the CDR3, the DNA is TGTGCCAGCAGCAACCGTATGAACACTGAAGCTTTCTTT. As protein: CASSNRMNTEAFF.

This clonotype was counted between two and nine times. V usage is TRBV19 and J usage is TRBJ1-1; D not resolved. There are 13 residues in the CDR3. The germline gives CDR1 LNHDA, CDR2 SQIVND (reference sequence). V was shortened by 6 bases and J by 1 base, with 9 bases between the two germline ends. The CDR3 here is CASRGLANTEAFF. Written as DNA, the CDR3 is TGTGCCAGTAGGGGTTTAGCGAACACTGAAGCTTTCTTT. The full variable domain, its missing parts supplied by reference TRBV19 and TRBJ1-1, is DGGITQSPKYLFRKEGQNVTLSCEQNLNHDAMYWYRQDPGQGLRLIYYSQIVNDFQKGDIAEGYSVSREKKESFPLTVTSAQKNPTAFYLCASRGLANTEAFFGQGTRLTVV.

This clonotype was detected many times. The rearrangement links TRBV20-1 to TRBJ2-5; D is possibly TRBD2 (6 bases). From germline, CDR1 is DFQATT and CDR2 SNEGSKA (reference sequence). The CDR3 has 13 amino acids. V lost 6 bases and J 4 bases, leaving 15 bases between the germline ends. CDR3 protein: CSALGSGGETQYF. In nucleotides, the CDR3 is TGCAGTGCCCTCGGGAGTGGCGGAGAGACCCAGTACTTC.

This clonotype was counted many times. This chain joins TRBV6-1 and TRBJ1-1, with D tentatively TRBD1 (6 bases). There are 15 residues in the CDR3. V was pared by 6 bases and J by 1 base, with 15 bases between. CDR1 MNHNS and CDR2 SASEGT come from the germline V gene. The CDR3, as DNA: TGTGCCAGCAGGCCCGGGGGGGCCGGGAACACTGAAGCTTTCTTT. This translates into CASRPGGAGNTEAFF.

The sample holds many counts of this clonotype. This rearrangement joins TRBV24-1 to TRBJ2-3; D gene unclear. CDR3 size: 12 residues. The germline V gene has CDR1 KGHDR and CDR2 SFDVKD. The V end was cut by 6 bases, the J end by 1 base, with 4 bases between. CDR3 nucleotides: TGTGCCACCAGTCTAGGCACAGATACGCAGTATTTT. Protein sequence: CATSLGTDTQYF.

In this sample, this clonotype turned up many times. CDR3: CASSLAGTVYGYTF. For the CDR3, the DNA is TGTGCCAGCAGCTTAGCCGGGACAGTCTATGGCTACACCTTC. The gene calls are TRBV7-9 and TRBJ1-2; TRBD1 aligns across 7 bases. Germline lookup yields CDR1 SEHNR and CDR2 FQNEAQ (reference sequence). This CDR3 contains 14 residues. After removal of 0 bases from V and 4 bases from J, the junction contained 2 bases not matched to a gene. Based on the CDR3 plus reference TRBV7-9 and TRBJ1-2, the full variable domain is DTGVSQNPRHKITKRGQNVTFRCDPISEHNRLYWYRQTLGQGPEFLTYFQNEAQLEKSRLLSDRFSAERPKGSFSTLEIQRTEQGDSAMYLCASSLAGTVYGYTFGSGTRLTVV.

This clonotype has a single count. CDR3 amino acids: CASSQEGGTNEAFF. CDR3 DNA sequence: TGCGCCAGCAGCCAAGAGGGAGGGACGAACGAAGCTTTCTTT. The chain recombines TRBV4-3 with TRBJ1-1, with a possible D match to TRBD1 (5 bases). This CDR3 is built from 14 residues. Per the germline V gene, CDR1 is LGHNA and CDR2 is YSLEER. V lost 0 bases, J lost 8 bases, and 13 bases lay in between.

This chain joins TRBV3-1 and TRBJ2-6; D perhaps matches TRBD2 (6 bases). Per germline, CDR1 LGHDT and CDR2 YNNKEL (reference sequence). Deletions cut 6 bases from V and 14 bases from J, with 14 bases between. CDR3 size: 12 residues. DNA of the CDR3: TGTGCCAGCAGACGGGCCGGGGGTATCCTGACTTTC. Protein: CASRRAGGILTF.

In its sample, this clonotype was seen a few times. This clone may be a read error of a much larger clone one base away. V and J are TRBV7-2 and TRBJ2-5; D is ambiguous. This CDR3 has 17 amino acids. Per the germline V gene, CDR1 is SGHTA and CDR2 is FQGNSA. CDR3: CASSLSGMGRPKETRYF. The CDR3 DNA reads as TGTGCCAGCAGCTTAAGTGGAATGGGCCGGCCGAAAGAGACCCGGTACTTC.

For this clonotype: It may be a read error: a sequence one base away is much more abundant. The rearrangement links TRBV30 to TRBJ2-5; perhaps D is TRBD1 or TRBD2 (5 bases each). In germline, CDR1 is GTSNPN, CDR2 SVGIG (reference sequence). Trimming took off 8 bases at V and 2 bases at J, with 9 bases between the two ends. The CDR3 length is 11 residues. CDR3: CARGRQETQYF. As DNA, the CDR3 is TGTGCCAGGGGACGGCAAGAGACCCAGTACTTC. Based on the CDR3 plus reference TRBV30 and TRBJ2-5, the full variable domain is SQTIHQWPATLVQPVGSPLSLECTVEGTSNPNLYWYRQAAGRGLQLLFYSVGIGQISSEVPQNLSASRPQDRQFILSSKKLLLSDSGFYLCARGRQETQYFGPGTRLLVL.

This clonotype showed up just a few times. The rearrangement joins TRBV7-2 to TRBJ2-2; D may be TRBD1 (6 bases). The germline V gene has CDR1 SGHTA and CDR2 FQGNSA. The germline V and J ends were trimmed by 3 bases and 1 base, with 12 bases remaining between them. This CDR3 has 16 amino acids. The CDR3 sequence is CASSLVTGMNTGELFF. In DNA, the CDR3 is TGTGCCAGCAGCTTGGTGACAGGAATGAACACCGGGGAGCTGTTTTTT.

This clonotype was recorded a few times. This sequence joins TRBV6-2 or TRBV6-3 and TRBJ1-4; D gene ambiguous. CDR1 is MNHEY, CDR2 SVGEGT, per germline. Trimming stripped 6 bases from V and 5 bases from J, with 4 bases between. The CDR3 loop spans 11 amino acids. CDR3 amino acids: CASRYNEKLFF. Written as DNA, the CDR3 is TGTGCCAGCAGATACAATGAAAAACTGTTTTTT.

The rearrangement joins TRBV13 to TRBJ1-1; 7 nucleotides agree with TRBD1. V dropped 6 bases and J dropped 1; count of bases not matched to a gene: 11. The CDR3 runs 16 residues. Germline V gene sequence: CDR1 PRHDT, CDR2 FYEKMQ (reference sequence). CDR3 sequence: CASRGQREFSNTEAFF. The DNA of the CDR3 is TGTGCCAGCAGGGGACAGCGAGAGTTTTCGAACACTGAAGCTTTCTTT. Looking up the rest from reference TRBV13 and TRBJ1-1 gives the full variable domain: AAGVIQSPRHLIKEKRETATLKCYPIPRHDTVYWYQQGPGQDPQFLISFYEKMQSDKGSIPDRFSAQQFSDYHSELNMSSLELGDSALYFCASRGQREFSNTEAFFGQGTRLTVV.